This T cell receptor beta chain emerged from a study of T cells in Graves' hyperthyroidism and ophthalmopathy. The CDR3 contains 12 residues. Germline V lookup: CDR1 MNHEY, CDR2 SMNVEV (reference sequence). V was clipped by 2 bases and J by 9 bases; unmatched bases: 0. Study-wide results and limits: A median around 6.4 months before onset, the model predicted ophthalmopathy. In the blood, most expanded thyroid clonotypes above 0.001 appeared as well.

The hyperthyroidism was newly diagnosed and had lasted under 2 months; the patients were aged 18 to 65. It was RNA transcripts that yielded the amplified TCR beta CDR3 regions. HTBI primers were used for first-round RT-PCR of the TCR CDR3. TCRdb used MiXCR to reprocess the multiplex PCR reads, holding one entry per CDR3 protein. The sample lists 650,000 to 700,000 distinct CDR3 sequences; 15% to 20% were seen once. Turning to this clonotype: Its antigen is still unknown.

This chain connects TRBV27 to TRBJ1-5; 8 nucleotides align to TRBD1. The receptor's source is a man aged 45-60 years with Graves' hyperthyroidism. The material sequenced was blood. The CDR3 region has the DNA TGTGCCAGCAGTTTAGGGACAGGGCCCCAGCATTTT. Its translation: CASSLGTGPQHF.